The present entry profiles one T cell receptor beta chain with its context. Antigen: not known. This entry comes from a study of PD-L1 blockade in urothelial cancer. Study-wide background: Patients with male sex and bladder-origin urothelial cancer accounted for about 85% of the 29 enrolled. Study observations and caveats: Below-median pretreatment blood TCR clonality predicted better survival. Tumor-associated TCR clones expanded more in blood at 3 weeks in patients with durable benefit.

V shed 4 bases and J shed 6 bases, with 19 bases lying between them. The germline V gene has CDR1 SGHNT and CDR2 YYREEE (reference sequence). The CDR3 sequence is 16 residues long. Stated time point: pretreatment peripheral blood. Assay: immunoSEQ multiplex PCR; the TCRdb copy retains only in-frame clones and omits some. This table holds roughly 52,000 clones, roughly 84% found once. The V gene is TRBV5-4, the J gene TRBJ2-2; TRBD1 might be the D (6 bases). The material sequenced was PBMCs, taken around atezolizumab (anti-PD-L1) treatment. The sequence came from a man aged 50 to 59 with urothelial cancer. The CDR3 DNA follows: TGTGCCAGCAGCCGAAGGGGTCAGGGGACACCCGGGGAGCTGTTTTTT. This encodes CASSRRGQGTPGELFF.